This section outlines one T cell receptor (beta chain) sequence together with its context. The antigen this receptor binds is unknown. Base qualities are not at hand, and no much larger clone is one base apart. Library preparation employed PCR. Sequencing used an Illumina HiSeq 2500. To reduce PCR and sequencing biases, unique molecular identifiers were built into the TCR beta cDNA libraries. Per 1 to 10 million input T cells, 500,000 or so cDNA molecules were obtained, such that each molecule approximated one T cell. The patient libraries were prepared and sequenced with the same protocol used for the earlier healthy control dataset. Within a given batch, samples were prepared together, multiplexed and sequenced on the same HiSeq lane. In the source study's methods: Raw barcoded reads were processed with MIGEC, and single-read molecular identifier groups were discarded before consensus assembly and CDR3 extraction. Clonotype tables were post-analysed with VDJtools, normalizing diversity by down-sampling all datasets to the smallest sample size. Repertoire overlap clustering matched CDR3 amino acid but not nucleotide sequences to correct batch-related cross-sample contamination. In-frame beta chains were kept once TCRdb had trimmed the public reads at Q25 with fastp and called clones with MiXCR. Each entry is one CDR3 protein sequence, shown with its most common DNA and genes. Clone size and V and J calls follow TCRdb, not the original study. The sample table contains 750,000 to 900,000 distinct CDR3 sequences; only one count was recorded for roughly 46% of them. 4.9% of the sample lies in the top ten.

This sample was taken from a study of post-analysis software for immune sequencing data (dated by TCRdb to the mid-2010s). General notes on the study: Relapsing-remitting, secondary progressive and progressive-relapsing multiple sclerosis were recorded as disease courses, and subtype annotation was lacking for some patients. The multiple sclerosis patient repertoires were compared with around ten previously published healthy control repertoires from donors aged roughly 6 to 25 years. A subset of samples was prepared in parallel using single-end sample barcoding, then pooled and co-amplified after Illumina adapter ligation. The research as a whole found: The control group was slightly older than the multiple sclerosis patient group. When samples were clustered directly using the F measure, samples prepared in the same batch co-clustered strongly, which prompted a batch-effect correction. Four to six TRBV segments, including TRBV5-6, TRBV5-1 and TRBV20-1, were significantly more frequent in patients than controls. Multiple sclerosis patients had significantly lower normalized Chao1 diversity than controls, a result that suggests substantial peripheral T-cell clonal expansion.

CDR1 and CDR2 are drawn from the germline V gene: SGHRS, YFSETQ. The CDR3 runs 15 amino acids, cysteine and phenylalanine included. The CDR3 DNA has 45 bases and is translated from base 1. V has 4 bases trimmed and J has 10 bases trimmed; junction bases matching no gene number 14. TCR beta repertoires were profiled from peripheral blood of over 10 young patients with multiple sclerosis to demonstrate the VDJtools post-analysis software. Multiple sclerosis patients were children and adolescents aged about 6 to 16 years. The chain was built from TRBV5-1 and TRBJ2-1; 7 middle bases align to TRBD2. Sequencing was done on a sample of blood. The TCR sequence derives from a girl between 10 and 17 years old with multiple sclerosis. The nucleotides are TGCGCCAGCAGCGTATCGACTAGCTATGCCGCGGAGCAGTTCTTC. This codes for CASSVSTSYAAEQFF.